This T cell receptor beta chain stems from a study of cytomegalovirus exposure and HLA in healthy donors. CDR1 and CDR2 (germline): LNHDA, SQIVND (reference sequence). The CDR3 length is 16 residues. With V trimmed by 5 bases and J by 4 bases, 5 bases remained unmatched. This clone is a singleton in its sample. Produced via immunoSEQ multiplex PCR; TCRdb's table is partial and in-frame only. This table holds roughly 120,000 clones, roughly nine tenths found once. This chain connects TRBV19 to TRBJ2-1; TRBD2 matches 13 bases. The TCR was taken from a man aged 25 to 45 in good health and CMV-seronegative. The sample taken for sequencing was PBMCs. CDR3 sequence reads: CASSFGTSGVYNEQFF. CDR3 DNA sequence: TGTGCCAGTAGTTTCGGGACTAGCGGGGTTTACAATGAGCAGTTCTTC. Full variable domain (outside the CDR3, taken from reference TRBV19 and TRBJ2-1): DGGITQSPKYLFRKEGQNVTLSCEQNLNHDAMYWYRQDPGQGLRLIYYSQIVNDFQKGDIAEGYSVSREKKESFPLTVTSAQKNPTAFYLCASSFGTSGVYNEQFFGPGTRLTVL.